In this sample, the clone carrying this T cell receptor (beta chain) turned up many times. The antigen remains unidentified. This sample is part of a study of regulatory T cells in long-lasting Graves disease. Study-level information: Prior antithyroid drug treatment in newly diagnosed Graves' patients lasted under 3 months. Study findings and constraints: Gene preferences differed: TRBV28, TRBJ1-2, TRBJ2-5 in persistent cases.

Relying on iRepertoire HTBI primers and Arm-PCR of CDR3 regions, the team built TCR beta libraries. TCRdb itself ran the multiplex PCR reads through MiXCR, one entry per CDR3 protein. This sample has over 200,000 distinct CDR3 sequences, with around a sixth found just once. CDR1 and CDR2 (germline): MNHEY, SMNVEV (reference sequence). The ends were cut back, 6 bases at V and 5 bases at J, with 13 bases in the middle. The CDR3 totals 13 residues. Time point reported: newly diagnosed GD, antithyroid drugs for less than 3 months. PBMC-extracted RNA yielded the TCR library. These data were likewise used in another study, on T cells in Graves' hyperthyroidism and ophthalmopathy. That study adds: Researchers defined stable Graves' hyperthyroidism as no ophthalmopathy progression within 18 months. Blood also carried most thyroid clonotypes expanded above 0.001.

The chain combines TRBV27 with TRBJ2-5; D possibly corresponds to TRBD1 (6 bases). The TCR sequence derives from a young woman with Graves disease. The source was peripheral blood mononuclear cells (PBMCs), collected at new diagnosis, from a patient treated with antithyroid drugs. CDR3 amino acids: CASSLFRGETQYF. CDR3 in DNA: TGTGCCAGCAGCCTTTTTAGGGGGGAGACCCAGTACTTC.